This note documents a single T cell receptor (beta chain) sequence. This entry belongs to a study of blood T cell repertoires in COVID-19. At the level of the study: Whether acute or convalescent, the COVID-19 samples came from the United States, Italy and Spain. T cells, B-cell-depleted T cells, or PBMCs provided the cDNA or gDNA that served as material.

Germline loops: CDR1 SEHNR, CDR2 FQNEAQ (reference sequence). J lost 0 bases, V lost 4 bases, and 6 bases had no gene match. This CDR3 has 17 amino acids. Repertoires were generated with immunoSEQ multiplex PCR, while TCRdb's copy carries only in-frame clones and drops some. The sample lists hundreds of thousands of clones, approximately 85% seen once, with approximately 5.1% in the top ten. The chain links TRBV7-9 to TRBJ2-5; 12 positions match TRBD2. This clonotype originated in a man aged 45-60 years with active or convalescent COVID-19. The specimen sequenced was peripheral blood. The CDR3, as DNA: TGTGCCAGCAGCTCCCCGGGACTAGCGGGTCACCAAGAGACCCAGTACTTC. It encodes CASSSPGLAGHQETQYF.